This TCR beta chain emerged from a study of OX40 agonist ivuxolimab in advanced cancers. TCRdb keeps only in-frame clones here, not all; method: immunoSEQ multiplex PCR. The sample contains tens of thousands of clones, 70% to 90% of which appear only once. Systemic immunosuppression or a history of autoimmune disease excluded patients. Trimming stripped 3 bases from V and 2 bases from J, with 11 bases between. CDR1 is MRHNA, CDR2 SNTAGT, per germline. CDR3 length: 15 amino acids. The chain combines TRBV6-4 with TRBJ1-5, with a possible D match to TRBD1 (6 bases). The clonotype originates from an adult with an advanced solid tumor such as melanoma, head and neck, liver or kidney cancer. Material: CD4+ or CD8+ T cells sorted from blood, obtained in a trial of the OX40 agonist ivuxolimab. The CDR3 DNA follows: TGTGCCAGCAGTGAAACAGGGAGCCGCAATCAGCCCCAGCATTTT. This translates into CASSETGSRNQPQHF.